This passage covers 15 T cell receptor beta chains from one sample sequenced in a study of OX40 agonist ivuxolimab in advanced cancers. This table comes from immunoSEQ multiplex PCR, and its TCRdb copy is limited to in-frame clones, with some not included. Among 65,000 to 80,000 clones, more than 75% were seen once, and the ten largest hold approximately 0.8%. Sequencing was performed on CD4+ or CD8+ T cells sorted from blood, taken in a trial of the OX40 agonist ivuxolimab. The receptors derive from an adult with an advanced solid tumor such as melanoma, head and neck, liver or kidney cancer.

This clone has only a few counts. The rearrangement links TRBV7-8 to TRBJ2-1, with no clear D. Per the germline V gene, CDR1 is SGHVS and CDR2 is FQNEAQ. Trimming shortened V by 2 bases and J by 5 bases, and 13 bases separated the two germline ends. The CDR3 extends over 15 amino acids. Here the CDR3 reads CASSLRLITDNEQFF. The CDR3 coding sequence is TGTGCCAGCAGCTTAAGGCTCATAACTGACAATGAGCAGTTCTTC.

J is TRBJ1-2 and V is TRBV11-2, with a tentative D call TRBD1 (6 bases). The germline V gene encodes CDR1 SGHAT and CDR2 FQNNGV. The germline V and J ends were trimmed by 5 bases and 6 bases, with 13 bases remaining between them. The CDR3 covers 13 residues. CDR3 residues: CASSIGTLDGYTF. The CDR3 nucleotides read TGTGCCAGCAGCATAGGGACACTAGATGGCTACACCTTC.

The rearrangement links TRBV19 to TRBJ1-5; 7 bases match TRBD1. CDR3 length: 15 amino acids. Germline CDR1 LNHDA, CDR2 SQIVND (reference sequence). The ends lost 6 bases at V and 6 bases at J; junction bases unmatched: 11. CDR3 bases: TGTGCCAGTAGCCCCCGGCAGGGGGAAGCTCAGCCCCAGCATTTT. It translates to CASSPRQGEAQPQHF.

This chain joins TRBV9 and TRBJ2-1; D might be TRBD1 (5 bases). The CDR3 consists of 16 residues. V was clipped by 4 bases and J by 1 base, with 15 bases between them. The germline V gene has CDR1 SGDLS and CDR2 YYNGEE. CDR3 sequence: CASSPYFGQSYNEQFF. For the CDR3, the DNA is TGTGCCAGCAGCCCCTATTTTGGACAATCCTACAATGAGCAGTTCTTC.

This clone was detected a few times. V usage is TRBV6-5 and J usage is TRBJ1-6; D unresolved. The V end was cut by 0 bases, the J end by 9 bases, with 15 bases between. Germline V gives CDR1 MNHEY, CDR2 SVGAGI. The CDR3 runs 16 residues. The CDR3 sequence is CASSYSSGPRGSPLHF. Here the CDR3 DNA reads TGTGCCAGCAGTTACTCTTCAGGTCCTAGAGGTTCACCCCTCCACTTT.

J is TRBJ1-4 and V is TRBV6-1, with unresolved D. The length of the CDR3 is 14 residues. Trimming took off 3 bases at V and 7 bases at J, with 12 bases between the two ends. Germline values: CDR1 MNHNS, CDR2 SASEGT. CDR3 sequence reads: CASSDPQGGEKLFF. CDR3 nucleotide sequence: TGTGCCAGCAGTGACCCTCAAGGTGGTGAAAAACTGTTTTTT.

This clone was recorded only once. The rearrangement links TRBV7-8 to TRBJ1-2; maybe TRBD1 (6 bases). The CDR3 contains 13 residues. Germline V gene sequence: CDR1 SGHVS, CDR2 FQNEAQ. The V end lost 0 bases, the J end lost 14 bases, and 16 bases lay between the germline ends. The CDR3 DNA reads TGTGCCAGCAGCTTAGCCCTCTGGGGGGCCAGTACCTTC. As protein: CASSLALWGASTF.

V and J are TRBV5-1 and TRBJ2-1; 10 bases are a match to TRBD2. With 4 bases clipped from V and 2 bases from J, the junction kept 18 bases outside the gene matches. The CDR3 totals 20 residues. The germline V gene encodes CDR1 SGHRS and CDR2 YFSETQ. The DNA for the CDR3 is TGCGCCAGCAGCCCTAGGGGTAGCGGGAGGTCCCTTACAACCTACAATGAGCAGTTCTTC. Translated: CASSPRGSGRSLTTYNEQFF.

The rearrangement links TRBV6-6 to TRBJ2-7, with 7 bases identical to TRBD1. The trim removed 7 bases at V and 1 base at J, leaving 10 bases unmatched. The length of the CDR3 is 15 residues. Germline-derived CDR1 and CDR2 are MNHNY and SVGAGI (reference sequence). CDR3 protein: CASTDETGTSYEQYF. For the CDR3, the DNA is TGTGCCAGCACCGATGAGACAGGGACGTCCTACGAGCAGTACTTC.

The gene calls are TRBV23-1 and TRBJ2-3; D gene unclear. TRBV23-1 is treated as an ORF (open reading frame) with a function not yet certain. CDR3 size: 17 residues. V was shortened by 2 bases and J by 0 bases, with 15 bases between the two germline ends. CDR3 in amino acids: CASSQDCYITSTDTQYF. DNA for the CDR3: TGCGCCAGCAGTCAAGATTGTTATATCACGAGCACAGATACGCAGTATTTT.

About this clone itself: The junction departs from germline at one end; a sequencing error may be responsible. This sequence joins TRBV30 and TRBJ1-1; no clear D. This CDR3 has 14 residues. The germline gives CDR1 GTSNPN, CDR2 SVGIG (reference sequence). The CDR3 sequence: CAWTGEWVKTETFF. The DNA of the CDR3 is TGTGCCTGGACTGGGGAATGGGTTAAAACTGAAACTTTCTTT.

This clone was seen a handful of times. The chain joins TRBV7-8 to TRBJ1-1; D not resolved. V was cut by 1 base and J by 5 bases, with 17 bases left in between. Germline V gene data show CDR1 as SGHVS and CDR2 as FQNEAQ. The CDR3 is made up of 16 amino acids. In nucleotides, the CDR3 is TGTGCCAGCAGCTTAGGGGCGACACGACTGAGGACTGAAGCTTTCTTT. This encodes CASSLGATRLRTEAFF.

The V gene is TRBV7-2, the J gene TRBJ2-2; 9 nucleotides agree with TRBD1. The CDR3 spans 17 residues. V shed 3 bases, J shed 6 bases, and the junction held 11 bases outside the gene matches. CDR1 is SGHTA and CDR2 is FQGNSA in the germline V gene. The CDR3 region is CASSFPPGQGLSGELFF. The DNA of the CDR3 is TGTGCCAGCAGCTTCCCCCCGGGACAGGGTTTATCCGGGGAGCTGTTTTTT. The complete variable domain, with remaining parts taken from reference TRBV7-2 and TRBJ2-2, reads GAGVSQSPSNKVTEKGKDVELRCDPISGHTALYWYRQSLGQGLEFLIYFQGNSAPDKSGLPSDRFSAERTGGSVSTLTIQRTQQEDSAVYLCASSFPPGQGLSGELFFGEGSRLTVL.

This rearrangement joins TRBV5-5 to TRBJ1-4; the D is unclear. Trimming stripped 0 bases from V and 12 bases from J, with 6 bases between. Germline V gives CDR1 SGHKS, CDR2 YYEKEE (reference sequence). The CDR3 sequence is 11 residues long. The CDR3 protein is CASSLGAELFF. The CDR3 nucleotides are TGTGCCAGCAGCTTGGGGGCGGAACTGTTTTTT.

The V call is TRBV6-1, the J call TRBJ2-1; D is uncertain. V lost 2 bases to trimming and J lost 0 bases, with 14 bases between them. Germline CDR1 MNHNS, CDR2 SASEGT. There are 17 residues in the CDR3. The CDR3 DNA reads TGTGCCAGCAGTGAATTCGCTGTCAGAATCTCCTACAATGAGCAGTTCTTC. Its translation is CASSEFAVRISYNEQFF.